These T cell receptor beta chains were read from a single sample in a study of shared clonotypes between healthy human individuals. Sequencing was performed with immunoSEQ multiplex PCR; in TCRdb, only in-frame clones are kept and a portion is missing. The data show 1.5 million to 2.5 million clones, roughly 95% seen once. Sequenced sample: naive CD8+ T cells sorted from blood. The receptor set was obtained from a man between 18 and 29 years old in good health. Each CDR3 is given with its conserved first and last residue. D genes are given only for firm matches. Some rows have no size entry. The others give once, few or many, or a class for an expanded clone.

>TRBJ2-3|NA|TRBV28|NA
TGTGCCAGCAGGCTGGGCACAGATACGCAGTATTTT
CASRLGTDTQYF
>TRBJ1-3|NA|TRBV4-3|NA
TGCGCCAGCAGCCAAGATGCCAGCTCTGGAAACACCATATATTTT
CASSQDASSGNTIYF
>TRBJ2-3|NA|TRBV5-6|TRBD2
TGTGCCAGCAGCTTGGGGCCTAGCGGTAGCACAGATACGCAGTATTTT
CASSLGPSGSTDTQYF
>TRBJ1-5|NA|TRBV30|NA
TGTGCCTGGAGTGCAGGGGTGGAGCCCCAGCATTTT
CAWSAGVEPQHF
>TRBJ2-7|NA|TRBV7-9|NA
TGTGCCAGCAGCTCCTCACGGGACGTCTACGAGCAGTACTTC
CASSSSRDVYEQYF
>TRBJ1-4|NA|TRBV10-1|NA
TGCGCCAGCAGGGGCAGGGAACATGAAAAACTGTTTTTT
CASRGREHEKLFF
>TRBJ2-1|once|TRBV6-1|NA
TGTGCCAGCAGTGACGCCCAGGGTTATGAGCAGTTCTTC
CASSDAQGYEQFF
>TRBJ1-1|NA|TRBV6-6|TRBD1
TGTGCCAGCAGTACCGGGACAGGTACTGAAGCTTTCTTT
CASSTGTGTEAFF
>TRBJ1-1|once|TRBV10-3|NA
TGTGCCAGCGGAATCGTAGGAGAGAACACTGAAGCTTTCTTT
CASGIVGENTEAFF
>TRBJ2-3|NA|TRBV5-4|TRBD2
TGTGCCACCTCCCCCGGGGGGGCGGATACGCAGTATTTT
CATSPGGADTQYF
>TRBJ2-1|NA|TRBV7-2|TRBD2
TGTGCCAGCAGCTTAGGATGGACTAGCGGGAGTCTTAATGAGCAGTTCTTC
CASSLGWTSGSLNEQFF
>TRBJ2-5|NA|TRBV27|NA
TGTGCCAGCAGTTTTGGTCACCAAGAGACCCAGTACTTC
CASSFGHQETQYF
>TRBJ1-2|few|TRBV5-1|NA
TGCGCCAGCAGCTTAGGGGATGGTGGCTACACCTTC
CASSLGDGGYTF
>TRBJ2-7|NA|TRBV30|TRBD1
TGTGCCTGGAGTGGTACTCAGGGGGTGGTCGACGAGCAGTACTTC
CAWSGTQGVVDEQYF
>TRBJ1-4|NA|TRBV7-3|NA
TGTGCCAGCAGCTTAACGCCCGCAGGGGAACTGTTTTTT
CASSLTPAGELFF
>TRBJ2-2|NA|TRBV6-1|NA
TGTGCCAGCAATTTAGGGGAATACGGGGAGCTGTTTTTT
CASNLGEYGELFF
>TRBJ2-2|NA|TRBV7-9|NA
TGTGCCAGCCGGATCGGGAACACCGGGGAGCTGTTTTTT
CASRIGNTGELFF
>TRBJ2-2|NA|TRBV5-6|NA
TGTGCCAGCAGCCTCAGGGATACCGGGGAGCTGTTTTTT
CASSLRDTGELFF
>TRBJ2-3|NA|TRBV4-3|NA
TGCGCCAGCAGCCAAGCCACTAGCACAGATACGCAGTATTTT
CASSQATSTDTQYF
>TRBJ2-1|NA|TRBV7-9|NA
TGTGCCAGCAGCTTAGGAGGGCCCGGGTTCTTC
CASSLGGPGFF
>TRBJ2-7|NA|TRBV7-6|NA
TGTGCCAGCAGCCGCGGTGAAACCTACGAGCAGTACTTC
CASSRGETYEQYF
>TRBJ2-2|NA|TRBV9|TRBD1
TGTGCCAGCAGCATTTCCCCGACAGGGGATAACTCCGGGGAGCTGTTTTTT
CASSISPTGDNSGELFF
>TRBJ2-5|NA|TRBV5-6|NA
TGTGCCAGCAGCCCCGGGGACTTAGAGACCCAGTACTTC
CASSPGDLETQYF
>TRBJ2-7|NA|TRBV19|TRBD1
TGTGCCAGTAGTATGCGCCCACCGGGACAGGGTTCCTACGAGCAGTACTTC
CASSMRPPGQGSYEQYF
>TRBJ2-7|NA|TRBV10-2|TRBD2
TGCGCCAGCAGTACTAGCGGGAGTTGGGAGCAGTACTTC
CASSTSGSWEQYF
>TRBJ2-1|NA|TRBV11-3|NA
TGTGCCAGCAGCACCACCTACAATGAGCAGTTCTTC
CASSTTYNEQFF
>TRBJ2-3|NA|TRBV30|TRBD1
TGTGCCTGGGAACAGGGGGCGGGCACAGATACGCAGTATTTT
CAWEQGAGTDTQYF
>TRBJ2-7|NA|TRBV7-9|NA
TGTGCCAGCAGCTCGGACACCGACTACGAGCAGTACTTC
CASSSDTDYEQYF
>TRBJ2-7|NA|TRBV13|TRBD2
TGTGCCAGCAGCTTAGGAGGGCTAGCGGGGGGATCGGAGCAGTACTTC
CASSLGGLAGGSEQYF
>TRBJ2-1|NA|TRBV27|NA
TGTGCCAGCAGTTTATCGGTCGGGAGAAATGAGCAGTTCTTC
CASSLSVGRNEQFF
>TRBJ1-5|NA|TRBV1|NA
TGCACCAGCAGCCAAGGGGGGCAAGGGGGCAATCAGCCCCAGCATTTT
CTSSQGGQGGNQPQHF
>TRBJ2-7|NA|TRBV5-4|NA
TGTGCCAGCAGCTTTACCGGCGGGCCCTACGAGCAGTACTTC
CASSFTGGPYEQYF
>TRBJ1-2|NA|TRBV5-1|NA
TGCGCCATCCCTGGAGACTATGGCTACACCTTC
CAIPGDYGYTF
>TRBJ1-2|NA|TRBV15|NA
TGTGCCACCAGCAGCCTACCGGGACCTGACTATGGCTACACCTTC
CATSSLPGPDYGYTF
>TRBJ1-3|NA|TRBV4-1|NA
TGCGCCAGCAGTGAAATCGGGGCCTACTCTGGAAACACCATATATTTT
CASSEIGAYSGNTIYF
>TRBJ1-5|NA|TRBV2|NA
TGTGCCGCTTCGGACCTTCGGGGGACTAATCAGCCCCAGCATTTT
CAASDLRGTNQPQHF
>TRBJ1-4|NA|TRBV27|NA
TGTGCCAGCAGTTTGTGGGGCGGGGGTAATGAAAAACTGTTTTTT
CASSLWGGGNEKLFF
>TRBJ1-1|NA|TRBV9|NA
TGTGCCAGCAGCGGAGGGTCGGGGGTGACTGAAGCTTTCTTT
CASSGGSGVTEAFF
>TRBJ2-2|NA|TRBV6-5|NA
TGTGCCAGCAGTTACTCACCCCAGTACACCGGGGAGCTGTTTTTT
CASSYSPQYTGELFF
>TRBJ2-7|NA|TRBV5-1|TRBD2
TGCGCCAGCAGCTTCCGACTAGCGGAAACCTACGAGCAGTACTTC
CASSFRLAETYEQYF
>TRBJ2-5|NA|TRBV6-6|TRBD2
TGTGCGACCAGGGTGGGCCCGGGGGGAGAGACCCAGTACTTC
CATRVGPGGETQYF
>TRBJ2-7|NA|TRBV5-1|NA
TGCGCCAGCAGCTTGACCTGGGGAACCTCCTACGAGCAGTACTTC
CASSLTWGTSYEQYF
>TRBJ2-7|NA|TRBV4-3|TRBD1
TGCGCCAGCAGCCAAGTCCTGACAGGGGGGGCCTGGGAGCAGTACTTC
CASSQVLTGGAWEQYF
>TRBJ2-1|NA|TRBV6-6|NA
TGTGCCAGCAGTTTGGGACATAATGAGCAGTTCTTC
CASSLGHNEQFF
>TRBJ1-2|NA|TRBV7-6|TRBD1
TGTGCCAGCAGCCAGACCCGGGACAGGACCCAAACTAACTATGGCTACACCTTC
CASSQTRDRTQTNYGYTF
>TRBJ2-2|NA|TRBV4-1|TRBD2
TGCGCCAGCAGCACACTAGCGGGTTCTACCGGGGAGCTGTTTTTT
CASSTLAGSTGELFF
>TRBJ2-5|once|TRBV6-5|NA
TGTGCCAGCACCCCCGGGGGTTCCCTTGGGGAGACCCAGTACTTC
CASTPGGSLGETQYF